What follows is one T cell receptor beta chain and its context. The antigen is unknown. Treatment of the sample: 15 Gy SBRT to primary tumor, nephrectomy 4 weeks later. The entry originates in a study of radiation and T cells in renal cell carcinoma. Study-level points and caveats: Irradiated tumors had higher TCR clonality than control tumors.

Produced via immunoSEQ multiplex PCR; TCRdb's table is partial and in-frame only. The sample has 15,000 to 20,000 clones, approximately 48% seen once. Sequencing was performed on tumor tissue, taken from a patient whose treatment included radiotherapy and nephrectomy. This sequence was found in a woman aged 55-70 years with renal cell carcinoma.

The DNA for the CDR3 is TGTGCCAGCAGCGTAGATACAGGAGGTGGCTATGGCTACACCTTC. This encodes CASSVDTGGGYGYTF. This chain uses TRBV9 with TRBJ1-2; possibly TRBD1 for D (5 bases). Per germline, CDR1 SGDLS and CDR2 YYNGEE. V was pared by 0 bases and J by 4 bases, with 13 bases between. The length of the CDR3 is 15 residues.